The 11 T cell receptor beta chains below all came from one sample that was sequenced in a study of blood T cell repertoires in COVID-19 (dated by TCRdb to about 2020). Library method: the immunoSEQ multiplex PCR assay. Sourced from immuneACCESS, this table was stored by TCRdb with only in-frame sequences that have V and J called. A share of the clones is absent; for the studies checked, an unresolved V gene accounts for under half, and the remainder has no known explanation. The sample table records more than 80,000 clones; roughly four fifths of these occur just once. The biggest ten clones account for more than 13% of the sample. Sequenced: peripheral blood. These receptors were taken from a woman in her sixties or seventies with acute or convalescent COVID-19.

This chain connects TRBV5-1 to TRBJ1-1; 7 bases align to TRBD1. Trimming cost V 4 bases and J 0 bases; bases outside gene matches: 9. The CDR3 has 16 residues. CDR1 and CDR2 (germline): SGHRS, YFSETQ. The CDR3 sequence: CASSTDRAFMNTEAFF. CDR3 coding DNA: TGCGCCAGCAGCACTGACAGGGCGTTCATGAACACTGAAGCTTTCTTT.

This clone was seen just once. The genes are TRBV12-5 and TRBJ1-1; D unclear. This CDR3 is 13 amino acids long. CDR1 and CDR2 (germline): LGHNT, FRNRAP. V lost 7 bases and J lost 1, with 10 bases in between. CDR3 sequence: CASARQANTEAFF. For the CDR3, the DNA is TGTGCTAGTGCCAGGCAGGCGAACACTGAAGCTTTCTTT.

The chain has TRBV7-9 and TRBJ2-1; 12 bases line up with TRBD1. This CDR3 is built from 15 residues. In germline, CDR1 is SEHNR, CDR2 FQNEAQ (reference sequence). Germline trimming cut 2 bases from V and 9 bases from J; bases unmatched to any gene: 5. The chain's CDR3 is CASSLSGTGGIEQFF. DNA of the CDR3: TGTGCCAGCAGCTTATCTGGGACAGGGGGCATTGAGCAGTTCTTC.

This chain uses TRBV28 with TRBJ2-7; TRBD2 matches at 10 bases. Trimming took 7 bases from V and 3 from J; bases not matched to a gene: 9. The germline CDR1 and CDR2 sequences are MDHEN and SYDVKM. The CDR3 has 15 amino acids. The CDR3 DNA follows: TGTGCCAGCACCCCATTAGGGACTAGCGACTACGAGCAGTACTTC. Translation gives CASTPLGTSDYEQYF. Full variable domain (remainder filled in from reference TRBV28 and TRBJ2-7): DVKVTQSSRYLVKRTGEKVFLECVQDMDHENMFWYRQDPGLGLRLIYFSYDVKMKEKGDIPEGYSVSREKKERFSLILESASTNQTSMYLCASTPLGTSDYEQYFGPGTRLTVT.

The chain recombines TRBV5-1 with TRBJ1-2; TRBD1 agrees at 10 bases. This CDR3 is 16 amino acids long. Germline CDR1 and CDR2: SGHRS and YFSETQ. Trimming took 4 bases from V and 8 from J; bases not matched to a gene: 14. The CDR3 DNA reads TGCGCCAGCAGCACCGGGTCCGGGACAGGGGTAGAGGGCTACACCTTC. This gives the protein CASSTGSGTGVEGYTF.

The chain carries TRBV11-2 and TRBJ1-1; D call uncertain. CDR3 length: 13 residues. Germline CDR1 reads SGHAT; CDR2 reads FQNNGV. Trimming took 5 bases from V and 0 from J, leaving 7 bases between them. The CDR3 reads CASSPQMNTEAFF. Written as DNA, the CDR3 is TGTGCCAGCAGCCCACAAATGAACACTGAAGCTTTCTTT.

The chain employs TRBV7-2 and TRBJ1-3; no clear D. From germline, CDR1 is SGHTA and CDR2 FQGNSA. The CDR3 extends over 14 amino acids. Trimming left V 3 bases short and J 0 bases short, with 6 bases between. The CDR3 region has the DNA TGTGCCAGCAGCTTCCAGTTCTCTGGAAACACCATATATTTT. Encoded protein: CASSFQFSGNTIYF.

This chain uses TRBV28 with TRBJ1-4; 9 bases match TRBD1. This CDR3 has 15 amino acids. Germline V lookup: CDR1 MDHEN, CDR2 SYDVKM. J lost 8 bases, V lost 6 bases, and 10 bases had no gene match. CDR3 DNA: TGTGCCAGCAGAACTCCCGGGACAGGGCACGAAAAACTGTTTTTT. Its protein is CASRTPGTGHEKLFF.

V usage is TRBV6-5 and J usage is TRBJ2-7; tentatively, D is TRBD1 (6 bases). This CDR3 has 14 residues. V was trimmed by 7 bases and J by 3 bases, leaving 16 bases between them. Germline CDR1 MNHEY, CDR2 SVGAGI. The CDR3 region has the DNA TGTGCCAGCACGGCAGGGGCGACACTCTACGAGCAGTACTTC. It translates to CASTAGATLYEQYF.

The rearrangement uses TRBV3-1 (or the pseudogene TRBV3-2) and TRBJ1-1; no clear D. Deletions cut 4 bases from V and 1 base from J, with 7 bases between. Germline-derived CDR1 and CDR2 are LGHDT and YNNKEL (reference sequence). CDR3 length: 13 residues. CDR3 loop: CASSLLENTEAFF. CDR3 bases: TGTGCCAGCAGCCTGCTAGAGAACACTGAAGCTTTCTTT.

This clone has only a few counts. The chain uses TRBV19 and TRBJ2-1, with no clear D. Deletions cut 3 bases from V and 1 base from J, with 10 bases between. The CDR3 totals 15 residues. Germline assignment: CDR1 LNHDA and CDR2 SQIVND (reference sequence). The CDR3 protein is CASSMSVNSYNEQFF. Here the CDR3 DNA reads TGTGCCAGTAGTATGTCGGTGAATTCCTACAATGAGCAGTTCTTC.